Listed here are 10 T cell receptor beta chains from one sample, sequenced in a study of OX40 agonist ivuxolimab in advanced cancers. Sequencing used immunoSEQ multiplex PCR; TCRdb keeps in-frame clones, though not all of them. This table holds some 43,000 clones, approximately 85% found once. Sequenced material: CD4+ or CD8+ T cells sorted from blood, taken in a trial of the OX40 agonist ivuxolimab. The receptor set was obtained from an adult with an advanced solid tumor such as melanoma, head and neck, liver or kidney cancer.

The chain links TRBV7-6 to TRBJ2-7, with 13 bases lining up with TRBD2. CDR3 length: 22 amino acids. In germline, CDR1 is SGHVS, CDR2 FNYEAQ. The ends lost 0 bases at V and 4 bases at J; junction bases unmatched: 21. The CDR3 is CASSLASPPGLAGRRGLYEQYF. In nucleotides, the CDR3 is TGTGCCAGCAGCTTAGCGTCTCCTCCGGGACTAGCGGGAAGAAGAGGCTTGTACGAGCAGTACTTC.

This clone occurred a few times. The gene calls are TRBV30 and TRBJ2-1, with TRBD2 matching 14 bases. Germline CDR1 is GTSNPN and CDR2 is SVGIG (reference sequence). CDR3 length: 16 amino acids. The V and J ends lost 0 bases and 11 bases, in that order; junction bases with no gene match: 9. The CDR3 sequence: CAWSVLTSGGAKKQFF. The DNA for the CDR3 is TGTGCCTGGAGTGTACTGACTAGCGGGGGGGCCAAAAAGCAGTTCTTC.

V is TRBV28 and J is TRBJ2-7; D perhaps matches TRBD1 (6 bases). V lost 5 bases and J 4 bases, leaving 21 bases between the germline ends. The CDR3 spans 16 residues. Germline V CDR1 and CDR2: MDHEN, SYDVKM. The CDR3 nucleotides are TGTGCCAGCAGTCCCCATGGGGGCGGAAGGATTTACGAGCAGTACTTC. As protein: CASSPHGGGRIYEQYF.

The chain joins TRBV5-6 to TRBJ2-7; D perhaps matches TRBD1 (6 bases). The CDR3 totals 13 residues. With 0 bases removed from V and 7 bases from J, the gap between germline ends came to 11 bases. Per the germline V gene, CDR1 is SGHDT and CDR2 is YYEEEE. Written as DNA, the CDR3 is TGTGCCAGCAGCTTGGGGGGGCGCCGAGAGCAGTACTTC. Protein: CASSLGGRREQYF.

This chain connects TRBV30 to TRBJ2-2; D gene uncertain. Germline V gene data show CDR1 as GTSNPN and CDR2 as SVGIG (reference sequence). The CDR3 runs 12 residues. Trimming pared 0 bases from V and 3 bases from J, leaving 2 bases between. The CDR3 loop reads CAWSVYTGELFF. Here the CDR3 DNA reads TGTGCCTGGAGTGTCTACACCGGGGAGCTGTTTTTT.

The rearrangement uses TRBV30 and TRBJ2-1; 7 nucleotides line up with TRBD1. Per germline, CDR1 GTSNPN and CDR2 SVGIG (reference sequence). With V trimmed by 7 bases and J by 0 bases, 6 bases remained unmatched. The CDR3 covers 14 residues. CDR3 coding DNA: TGTGCCTCCGTCCGGGACAGCTCCTACAATGAGCAGTTCTTC. Translated, it gives CASVRDSSYNEQFF.

This chain joins TRBV18 and TRBJ2-1; D remains ambiguous. Trimming took off 3 bases at V and 0 bases at J, with 15 bases between the two ends. Germline V lookup: CDR1 KGHSH, CDR2 LQKENI. This CDR3 is built from 17 residues. The CDR3 nucleotides read TGTGCCAGCTCACCCCCACTTACTAAGAGCTCCTACAATGAGCAGTTCTTC. Its protein product is CASSPPLTKSSYNEQFF.

In this sample, this clone turned up once. The gene calls are TRBV28 and TRBJ2-3, with 9 bases that match TRBD1. The trim removed 2 bases at V and 5 bases at J, leaving 5 bases unmatched. Germline assignment: CDR1 MDHEN and CDR2 SYDVKM. The length of the CDR3 is 15 residues. The CDR3 DNA follows: TGTGCCAGCAGTTTAGGAGGACAGGGGCGAGATACGCAGTATTTT. It translates to CASSLGGQGRDTQYF.

The V and J genes are TRBV7-7 and TRBJ2-3; TRBD1 matches at 9 bases. J was trimmed by 3 bases and V by 3 bases; bases with no gene match: 4. CDR3 length: 15 residues. Germline CDR1 and CDR2: SSHAT and FNYEAQ (reference sequence). The CDR3 DNA reads TGTGCCAGCAGCTTCGGGACAGGGCTGACAGATACGCAGTATTTT. Encoded protein: CASSFGTGLTDTQYF.

V usage is TRBV7-2 and J usage is TRBJ2-7, with TRBD2 matching over 8 bases. Germline assignment: CDR1 SGHTA and CDR2 FQGNSA. The junction had 6 bases not matched to a gene; V was cut back by 5 bases and J by 3 bases. This CDR3 has 14 residues. The CDR3 sequence: CASSPGGVNYEQYF. CDR3 nucleotide sequence: TGTGCCAGCAGCCCGGGGGGGGTGAACTACGAGCAGTACTTC.